This is a list of T cell receptor beta chains from one sample in a study of T cell changes during pregnancy in multiple sclerosis. Here immunoSEQ multiplex PCR was the method, and the copy in TCRdb shows in-frame clones only, minus some. The repertoire includes about 110,000 clones, under 95% of them detected once, and around 1.6% sits in the top ten. The sample in question was peripheral blood, obtained before pregnancy. The receptors shown here come from a female donor with multiple sclerosis, enrolled in a pregnancy study. Both conserved end residues are part of each CDR3. A D gene is named only where the DNA matches it firmly. Clone size, where shown, is once, few, many, or a class for clones that have expanded.

d_call clone_size j_call v_call cdr3_nt cdr3_aa
. . TRBJ2-4 TRBV11-2 TGTGCCAGCAGCTTAGAGGAGGGGGCGATTCAGTACTTC CASSLEEGAIQYF
TRBD2 . TRBJ2-3 TRBV28 TGTGCCAGCAGTTTATGGACTAGCGGTAGCACAGATACGCAGTATTTT CASSLWTSGSTDTQYF
TRBD1 few TRBJ2-5 TRBV7-2 TGTGCCAGCGACCGGCAGGGGGCCGAGGGTGAGACCCAGTACTTC CASDRQGAEGETQYF
. . TRBJ1-1 TRBV11-3 TGTGCCAGCAGCACGGAGGGTGGGAACACTGAAGCTTTCTTT CASSTEGGNTEAFF
. . TRBJ2-1 TRBV15 TGTGCCACCAGCAGAGTAATGGGCTTTACAGGGTCGGGTCACAATGAGCAGTTCTTC CATSRVMGFTGSGHNEQFF
. . TRBJ2-7 TRBV5-1 TGCGCCAGTCATCGGGGGAACGAGCAGTACTTC CASHRGNEQYF
. . TRBJ1-1 TRBV10-3 TGTGCCATCAGTGACAGGAACACTGAAGCTTTCTTT CAISDRNTEAFF
TRBD1 . TRBJ1-2 TRBV30 TGTGCCTGGAGGACAGGGGTTAGAGAAGGCTACACCTTC CAWRTGVREGYTF
. . TRBJ2-2 TRBV6-1 TGTGCCAGCGCTTCTCGAATGGAGGGCACCGGGGAGCTGTTTTTT CASASRMEGTGELFF
. . TRBJ2-2 TRBV5-1 TGCGCCAGCAGCTTGGTAGCAGGGGGAGGCACCGGGGAGCTGTTTTTT CASSLVAGGGTGELFF
TRBD2 . TRBJ2-3 TRBV19 TGTGCCAGTACCATACATAGCGGGGTACTAGATACGCAGTATTTT CASTIHSGVLDTQYF
. . TRBJ2-7 TRBV6-1 TGTGCCAGCAGTTACGGCGAGCGGAAGTACTTC CASSYGERKYF
. . TRBJ1-1 TRBV7-9 TGTGCCAGCAGCCAAGGGCAGGGAAGAGCTTTCTTT CASSQGQGRAFF
TRBD1 . TRBJ2-7 TRBV12-5 TGTGCTAGTGGTTTGGGGACAGGGTCCTACGAGCAGTACTTC CASGLGTGSYEQYF
TRBD1 . TRBJ1-6 TRBV7-3 TGTGCCAGCAGCCTGACAGGGGTAACTTATAATTCACCCCTCCACTTT CASSLTGVTYNSPLHF
TRBD1 once TRBJ2-2 TRBV7-9 TGTGCCAGCAGCTTTGGGACAGGGGGCGACACCGGGGAGCTGTTTTTT CASSFGTGGDTGELFF
. . TRBJ2-5 TRBV5-1 TGCGCCAGCAGCGGGGGGAAGTACCAAGAGACCCAGTACTTC CASSGGKYQETQYF
. . TRBJ2-4 TRBV2 TGTGCCAGCAGTGAATTTGGAGGCGTTCAGTACTTC CASSEFGGVQYF
TRBD2 . TRBJ2-3 TRBV5-6 TGTGCCAGCAGCCGAGCCGGGACTAGCCGACTCACAGATACGCAGTATTTT CASSRAGTSRLTDTQYF
. . TRBJ2-1 TRBV7-2 TGTGCCAGCAGCTTAGAGCGAGCGTTGCATGAGCAGTTCTTC CASSLERALHEQFF
. . TRBJ2-3 TRBV11-3 TGTGCCAGCAGCTTTTTCCCGTTCAGGGACACAGATACGCAGTATTTT CASSFFPFRDTDTQYF
. . TRBJ2-1 TRBV7-2 TGTGCCAGCAGCTTAGCGGTCGCCTACCTCGAGCAGTTCTTC CASSLAVAYLEQFF
TRBD1 once TRBJ2-4 TRBV4-2 TGTGCCAGCAGCCAAGGTCGAATAATTACAGGGGGCTCGGACATTCAGTACTTC CASSQGRIITGGSDIQYF
TRBD1 . TRBJ2-1 TRBV11-1 TGTGCCAGCAGCAAAGGGACAGGTTACAATGAGCAGTTCTTC CASSKGTGYNEQFF
TRBD2 . TRBJ2-3 TRBV28 TGTGCCAGCAGTTTATCCTTTTCGCCCACTAGCGGGAGTAGGGATACGCAGTATTTT CASSLSFSPTSGSRDTQYF
TRBD1 . TRBJ1-4 TRBV6-1 TGTGCCAGCAGTTCTCAGGGACAGGTGTTTTTT CASSSQGQVFF
TRBD2 once TRBJ2-1 TRBV7-9 TGTGCCAGCAGCCCTAGGACTAGCGGGATGGCTGCGGAGCAGTTCTTC CASSPRTSGMAAEQFF
TRBD2 . TRBJ2-7 TRBV7-9 TGTGCCAGCAGCTTAGGGACTAGCGGAACCTACGAGCAGTACTTC CASSLGTSGTYEQYF
. . TRBJ1-1 TRBV12-5 TGTGCTAGTGGTTTGATTGACTACACTGAAGCTTTCTTT CASGLIDYTEAFF
. . TRBJ1-2 TRBV2 TGTGCCAGCAGTTTTACAGGCAACTATGGCTACACCTTC CASSFTGNYGYTF
TRBD2 once TRBJ2-7 TRBV9 TGTGCCAGCAGCGTAGGGACTAGCGGGATATACGAGCAGTACTTC CASSVGTSGIYEQYF
TRBD1 . TRBJ1-1 TRBV6-1 TGTGCCAGCAGTGCGGGACAGTGGAACACTGAAGCTTTCTTT CASSAGQWNTEAFF
TRBD2 . TRBJ2-3 TRBV7-2 TGTGCCAGCAGCTTAGCATCAGCGGGGAGTAGGGCAGATACGCAGTATTTT CASSLASAGSRADTQYF
. . TRBJ1-1 TRBV4-3 TGCGCCAGCAGCCAAGACCCCGGGAAGGGGAACACTGAAGCTTTCTTT CASSQDPGKGNTEAFF
. . TRBJ1-1 TRBV19 TGTGCCAGTAGTATAGGGGAGGACACTGAAGCTTTCTTT CASSIGEDTEAFF
TRBD1 once TRBJ1-1 TRBV29-1 TGCAGCCTCGGGACAGGGACTGAAGCTTTCTTT CSLGTGTEAFF